This TCR beta chain is drawn from a study of blood T cell repertoires in COVID-19 (dated by TCRdb to about 2020). As for the study more broadly: Collaborator samples came from the United States, Italy and Spain and covered acute and convalescent phases of COVID-19. A freely available public database, intended as a resource for researchers studying the immune response to SARS-CoV-2, is where the repertoires were released. Where available, HLA class I and class II types were obtained from metadata supplied by the sample provider rather than from assay-based typing. The prospective study material was composed of cDNA or gDNA derived from T cells, B-cell-depleted T cells, or PBMCs. Subjects who had been exposed to COVID-19, were actively infected with it, or had recovered from it provided the deeply sampled blood TCRbeta repertoires that made up the dataset. Samples came from the ongoing ImmuneRACE study (first 160 participants) plus 1,254 subjects from 6 global collaborators. Nearly every sample came with metadata listing a de-identified subject ID, COVID-19 status, age in years and sex. On the study overall, not on this receptor specifically: How much clinical and demographic metadata was included differed by source and by participant, and the metadata was provided uncurated.

TCRbeta CDR3 regions were amplified from genomic DNA using the immunoSEQ Assay, a bias-controlled multiplex PCR. The paper's data handling went like this. The number of nucleated cells in each sample was estimated by amplification of reference gene primers within the assay. To quantify the absolute abundance of each unique TCRbeta CDR3 rearrangement, sequence reads were collapsed and filtered. For each sample, productive Simpson clonality was calculated by taking the square root of Simpson's diversity index across productive rearrangements. The clones in this table, taken by TCRdb from immuneACCESS, are in-frame only. Not every clone is retained; where verified, under half of the shortfall comes from an unresolved V gene, and the cause of the rest is unknown. The V and J calls and clone size were taken over from that table, and D and trimming were inferred from the DNA. The sample table contains about 91,000 clones; only one count was recorded for around 72% of them. The ten biggest clones cover around a quarter of the sample.

Each collaborating institution followed its own protocols to collect whole blood in K2EDTA tubes. Collaborator samples were shipped for TCRbeta analysis as frozen whole blood, isolated PBMCs, or DNA extracted from either sample type. This clone was seen ten or more times. Its antigen specificity is not known. No much larger clone exists at a distance of one base, and base qualities are not known. CDR1 and CDR2 were assigned from the germline V gene as LGHNT and FRNRAP. V is clipped by 1 base and J by 3 bases, and the sequence between their germline boundaries is 9 bases long. The CDR3 goes from the cysteine to the phenylalanine over 15 residues. Just the 45-base CDR3 DNA is kept, in frame starting at base 1.

This clonotype originated in a man in his 70s with acute or convalescent COVID-19. The chain is made from TRBV12-5 and TRBJ2-2, and possibly TRBD1, on 6 matching bases. Sequenced: peripheral blood. The CDR3 in this case is CASGLGQADTGELFF. At the DNA level, the sequence is TGTGCTAGTGGTTTGGGACAGGCGGACACCGGGGAGCTGTTTTTT.